This TCR beta chain was sequenced during a study of T cells after posttransplantation cyclophosphamide. A word on this clone: The antigen is undetermined.

Treatment was busulfan-fludarabine conditioning, a marrow graft, and cyclophosphamide on days +3 and +4. TCRdb's table, derived via immunoSEQ multiplex PCR, lists solely in-frame clones and lacks some. The sample comprises around 40,000 clones, 90% of which are singletons, and 2% to 2.5% rests with the top ten. Trimming cost V 5 bases and J 3 bases, with 8 bases left between them. There are 12 residues in the CDR3. Germline CDR1 and CDR2: SNHLY and FYNNEI. General study points: Recipient CMV seropositivity and CMV reactivation strongly tracked TRB clonality. Later post-transplant blood repertoires were often dominated by donor CD8+ memory clones.

Specimen: PBMCs, collected just over 60 days after allogeneic stem cell transplant with posttransplant cyclophosphamide. The chain joins TRBV2 to TRBJ2-7; no firm D call. The clonotype was recovered from a male patient in his sixties who received an allogeneic stem cell transplant from a related donor and was CMV-positive. Some T cells may be provided by the graft donor. The CDR3 spells CASSYNVYEQYF. In DNA, the CDR3 is TGTGCCAGCAGTTATAATGTCTACGAGCAGTACTTC.